This TCR beta chain was sequenced for a study of shared clonotypes between healthy human individuals. The study, taken as a whole, reports: All-four-donor shared clonotypes had higher generation probabilities than non-shared clonotypes did. Sorted-subset sequencing was shown by rarefaction to be incomplete despite large depth.

Here immunoSEQ multiplex PCR was the method, and the copy in TCRdb shows in-frame clones only, minus some. Of roughly 1,000,000 clones in the sample, approximately 80% were seen once. Trimming left V 5 bases short and J 2 bases short, with 3 bases between. There are 11 residues in the CDR3. Per the germline V gene, CDR1 is MDHEN and CDR2 is SYDVKM. Regarding this clone: Antigen: not known.

Donors had no recently reported acute infections or vaccinations and were HIV-negative. It was into CD45RA+ naive and CD45RA-negative memory subsets that the CD4+ cells were split. This clonotype was obtained from a man between 18 and 35 years old in good health. Some clones in this sample may be carry-over from other donors' samples. The sequenced material came from memory CD4+ T cells from PBMCs. Described subset: CD45RA-negative fraction. The genes are TRBV28 and TRBJ1-2; D not resolved. Here the CDR3 reads CASSRNYGYTF. CDR3 sequence (DNA): TGTGCCAGCAGTCGGAACTATGGCTACACCTTC.